What follows is one T cell receptor beta chain and its context. Its antigen is unidentified. These data originate in a study of T-cell memory formation after mild COVID-19. Points from the study as a whole: Clones that got smaller from day 15 to 85 had even CD4/CD8, while clones growing later tipped toward CD4+. Mainly CM and EM harbored the contracting CD4+ clones; mainly EMRA harbored the CD8+ ones. Pre-infection memory held some responding clones, suggesting pre-existing cross-reactive T cells responded.

TCR alpha and TCR beta cDNA libraries carrying sample barcodes and UMIs came from 5'RACE with constant-segment primers. Via MiXCR, TCRdb re-called the 5' RACE reads, giving one row per CDR3 protein. The table lists more than 250,000 distinct CDR3 sequences, 15% to 20% of them singletons, with roughly 25% in the top ten. The CDR3 is 12 residues long. CDR1 is SGHKS and CDR2 is YYEKEE in the germline V gene (reference sequence). V was pared by 4 bases and J by 6 bases, with 11 bases between. The specimen sequenced was PBMCs or a T cell subset sorted from them (not recorded which). V and J are TRBV5-5 and TRBJ2-7, with a weak D call TRBD1 (5 bases). The TCR sequence derives from a man in his late teens or twenties who had mild COVID-19 (a few samples of this study predate the infection). Cell type and time point are not known. The CDR3: CASSVDISEQYF. In DNA form, the CDR3 reads TGTGCCAGCAGCGTGGACATTTCCGAGCAGTACTTC.